This TCR beta chain was identified in a study of blood T cells in healthy people across ages. Germline CDR1 reads SGHAT; CDR2 reads FQNNGV. The CDR3 is made up of 16 amino acids. The ends were cut back, 3 bases at V and 2 bases at J, with 16 bases in the middle. Next came a second PCR, run for about 6 to 12 cycles, which used a sample-barcoded 5' primer along with a J-beta primer mix. A single record per CDR3 protein comes from TCRdb applying MiXCR to the 5' RACE reads. The table records some 890,000 distinct CDR3 sequences, 25% to 30% of them present only once. A further study also used this sample, focusing on T cells of mothers and their children. As that report states: Maternal samples each gave over 9.5 million TCR beta CDR3 reads, and child samples approximately 2.8 million each.

The rearrangement joins TRBV11-2 to TRBJ2-5; possible D gene TRBD1, 5 bases. The origin of this receptor is a woman aged 35 to 49 in good health. The sequencing sample was made of blood. The CDR3 loop is CASSLSVAGPQETQYF. CDR3 bases: TGTGCCAGCAGCTTGTCGGTTGCAGGGCCACAAGAGACCCAGTACTTC.